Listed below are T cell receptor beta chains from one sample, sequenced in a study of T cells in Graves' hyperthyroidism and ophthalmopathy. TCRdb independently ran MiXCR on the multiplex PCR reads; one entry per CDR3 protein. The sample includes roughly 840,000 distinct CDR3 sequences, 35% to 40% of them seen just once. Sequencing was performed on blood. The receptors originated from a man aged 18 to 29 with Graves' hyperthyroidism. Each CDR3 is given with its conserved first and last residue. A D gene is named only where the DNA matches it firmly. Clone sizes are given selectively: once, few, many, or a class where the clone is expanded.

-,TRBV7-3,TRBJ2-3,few,TGTGCCAGCAGCCCCAGTCGGGACACAGATACGCAGTATTTT,CASSPSRDTDTQYF
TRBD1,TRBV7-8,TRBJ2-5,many,TGTGCCAGCAGCTTAAGGGACAGATGGAAAGAGACCCAGTACTTC,CASSLRDRWKETQYF
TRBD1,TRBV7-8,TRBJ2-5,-,TGTGCCAGCAGCCCGACAGGGGTCACAGAGACCCAGTACTTC,CASSPTGVTETQYF
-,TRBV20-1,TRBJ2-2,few,TGCAGTGCTAGACCGGGGGCAGTCCCGAACACCGGGGAGCTGTTTTTT,CSARPGAVPNTGELFF
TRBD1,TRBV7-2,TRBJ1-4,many,TGTGCCAGCAGCTCATCGACAGGGACTGTTGAAAAACTGTTTTTT,CASSSSTGTVEKLFF
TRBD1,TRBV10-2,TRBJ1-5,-,TGCGCCACCCGGGACAGCTCATATAGGAATCAGCCCCAGCATTTT,CATRDSSYRNQPQHF
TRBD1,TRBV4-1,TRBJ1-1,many,TGTGCCAGCAGCCAGGGGGGGAACACTGAAGCTTTCTTT,CASSQGGNTEAFF
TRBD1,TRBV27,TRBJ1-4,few,TGTGCCAGCAGACCGGGACAGCAAAATGAAAAACTGTTTTTT,CASRPGQQNEKLFF
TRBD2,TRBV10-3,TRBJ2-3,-,TGTGCCATCAGTGAGGGACTAGCGGGAGATGGAGATACGCAGTATTTT,CAISEGLAGDGDTQYF
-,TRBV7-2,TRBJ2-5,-,TGTGCCAGCAGCCATCCACTAGAGACCCAGTACTTC,CASSHPLETQYF
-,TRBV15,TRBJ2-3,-,TGTGCCACCAGCCGCGACGGCGATACGCAGTATTTT,CATSRDGDTQYF
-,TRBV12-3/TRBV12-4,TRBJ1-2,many,TGTGCCAGCAGACCCTCGCTGCAGGGGAGGAAGGGCTACACCTTC,CASRPSLQGRKGYTF
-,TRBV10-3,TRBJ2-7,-,TGTGCCAGCAGCGCCGGGACCTTAAAATTCGAGCAGTACTTC,CASSAGTLKFEQYF
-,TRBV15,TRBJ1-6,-,TGTGCCAGCAGTGAAGACAGATCAAAGAGCTTTAATTCACCCCTCCACTTT,CASSEDRSKSFNSPLHF
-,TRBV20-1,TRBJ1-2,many,TGCAGTGCCCCCCGCGCCTATGGCTACACCTTC,CSAPRAYGYTF
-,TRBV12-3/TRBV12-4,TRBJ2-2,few,TGTGCTTGGACAAACACCGGGGAGCTGTTTTTT,CAWTNTGELFF
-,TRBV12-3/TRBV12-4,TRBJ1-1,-,TGTGCCAGCAGTTGGGGGTCAGGGGTCACTGAAGCTTTCTTT,CASSWGSGVTEAFF